This passage covers 29 T cell receptor beta chains from one sample sequenced in a study of siplizumab effects on memory and regulatory T cells. Clones were sequenced by immunoSEQ multiplex PCR, and TCRdb holds only the in-frame ones, with some missing. The sample lists approximately 75,000 clones; around 93% were seen once. The sample comprised CD8+ T cells sorted from blood. The origin of the receptors is a human donor in good health.

This clone was observed a single time. CDR3 protein: CASSFQARQPQHF. CDR3 in DNA: TGTGCCAGCAGTTTTCAGGCAAGACAGCCCCAGCATTTT. The J gene is TRBJ1-5, the V gene TRBV28, with unresolved D. The germline gives CDR1 MDHEN, CDR2 SYDVKM. V was cut by 3 bases and J by 7 bases, with 10 bases left in between. The CDR3 runs 13 residues.

This clone was seen a few times. The J gene is TRBJ2-7, the V gene TRBV6-4, with TRBD2 identical over 8 bases. CDR1 is MRHNA, CDR2 SNTAGT, per germline. This CDR3 contains 14 residues. The V and J ends lost 8 bases and 0 bases, in that order; junction bases with no gene match: 6. The CDR3 spells CASGEGTSSYEQYF. CDR3 in DNA: TGTGCCAGCGGAGAGGGGACTAGCTCCTACGAGCAGTACTTC.

The chain links TRBV6-6 to TRBJ2-1; a possible D gene is TRBD2 (5 bases). The length of the CDR3 is 16 residues. Germline V gene data show CDR1 as MNHNY and CDR2 as SVGAGI (reference sequence). V was pared by 1 base and J by 5 bases, with 15 bases between. The CDR3 DNA follows: TGTGCCAGCAGTTACTTGGGGATGACTATTAACAATGAGCAGTTCTTC. This sequence encodes CASSYLGMTINNEQFF.

The V call is TRBV27, the J call TRBJ1-2; maybe TRBD1 (5 bases). Between the trimmed V and J ends, which lost 6 bases and 0 bases, there was a span of 14 bases. Per germline, CDR1 MNHEY and CDR2 SMNVEV (reference sequence). The CDR3 is 15 amino acids. The CDR3 nucleotides read TGTGCCAGCAGACCGGGACTGAACCCTAACTATGGCTACACCTTC. Translated: CASRPGLNPNYGYTF.

This chain connects TRBV10-3 to TRBJ2-2, with D possibly matching TRBD2 (5 bases). The CDR3 loop spans 14 amino acids. V shed 5 bases and J shed 4 bases, with 11 bases lying between them. The germline V gene has CDR1 ENHRY and CDR2 SYGVKD. The DNA for the CDR3 is TGTGCCATCAGTCCCACGGAGGCCACCGGGGAGCTGTTTTTT. Its protein product is CAISPTEATGELFF.

The chain combines TRBV4-3 with TRBJ1-2; tentative D call: TRBD1 (6 bases). Germline loops: CDR1 LGHNA, CDR2 YSLEER. V gave up 0 bases and J gave up 8 bases, with 19 bases separating them. There are 16 residues in the CDR3. The CDR3 DNA reads as TGCGCCAGCAGCCAAGATCGGGGCAGGGGTGATGAGGGCTACACCTTC. Its protein is CASSQDRGRGDEGYTF.

This rearrangement joins TRBV29-1 to TRBJ2-2, with a tentative D call TRBD2 (5 bases). The CDR3 is 13 amino acids. Germline V gene lookup returns CDR1 SQVTM and CDR2 ANQGSEA. Trimming removed 4 bases at V and 4 bases at J, with 10 bases between. The CDR3 bases are TGCAGCGTTGTTGGCGGAGGCACCGGGGAGCTGTTTTTT. Translating gives CSVVGGGTGELFF.

The chain recombines TRBV27 with TRBJ1-4; no clear D gene. Trimming took 0 bases from V and 4 from J, leaving 12 bases between them. CDR1 MNHEY and CDR2 SMNVEV come from the germline V gene (reference sequence). The length of the CDR3 is 16 residues. In DNA form, the CDR3 reads TGTGCCAGCAGTTTATCGGGAGGAGGGTATAATGAAAAACTGTTTTTT. Translation: CASSLSGGGYNEKLFF.

This clone was observed a single time. V is TRBV29-1 and J is TRBJ2-1; TRBD2 aligns across 9 bases. Germline values: CDR1 SQVTM, CDR2 ANQGSEA. With 5 bases clipped from V and 8 bases from J, the junction kept 16 bases outside the gene matches. The CDR3 has 16 residues. The CDR3 coding sequence is TGCAGCGTTCAAAGCGGGCACGGACTAGCGACAGATGAGCAGTTCTTC. It codes for CSVQSGHGLATDEQFF.

V usage is TRBV27 and J usage is TRBJ2-5; 10 nucleotides align to TRBD2. Germline CDR1 is MNHEY and CDR2 is SMNVEV (reference sequence). The CDR3 spans 16 residues. With 5 bases clipped from V and 9 bases from J, the junction kept 15 bases outside the gene matches. CDR3 sequence: CASSPTSGYSTWAQYF. CDR3 nucleotide sequence: TGTGCCAGCAGTCCGACTAGCGGGTACTCCACATGGGCCCAGTACTTC.

V is TRBV7-9 and J is TRBJ2-2; unclear D gene. Germline-derived CDR1 and CDR2 are SEHNR and FQNEAQ (reference sequence). V was trimmed by 3 bases and J by 4 bases, leaving 6 bases between them. The CDR3 extends over 13 amino acids. This chain's CDR3 is CASSFKPTGELFF. The DNA for the CDR3 is TGTGCCAGCAGCTTCAAGCCCACCGGGGAGCTGTTTTTT.

The gene calls are TRBV6-5 and TRBJ2-7; no definite D call. This CDR3 has 15 amino acids. CDR1 and CDR2 (germline): MNHEY, SVGAGI. The V end lost 4 bases, the J end lost 2 bases, and 15 bases lay between the germline ends. CDR3 residues: CASSSSLGSPYEQYF. As DNA, the CDR3 is TGTGCCAGCAGTTCCAGCCTGGGATCCCCCTACGAGCAGTACTTC.

The V call is TRBV18, the J call TRBJ1-1; D is unclear. This CDR3 has 15 amino acids. Deletions cut 4 bases from V and 1 base from J, with 13 bases between. Looked up from germline, CDR1 is KGHSH and CDR2 is LQKENI. The DNA for the CDR3 is TGTGCCAGCTCACACTCCCAGAGCTCGAACACTGAAGCTTTCTTT. Residues: CASSHSQSSNTEAFF.

In its sample, this clone was seen once. The CDR3 loop is CASTGPPGYEQYF. The CDR3 bases are TGTGCCAGCACCGGGCCCCCTGGCTACGAGCAGTACTTC. The rearrangement uses TRBV28 and TRBJ2-7; D uncertain. Germline lookup yields CDR1 MDHEN and CDR2 SYDVKM. The CDR3 contains 13 residues. The germline V and J ends were trimmed by 7 bases and 3 bases, with 13 bases remaining between them.

The J gene is TRBJ1-2, the V gene TRBV13, with D possibly TRBD1 on 5 matching bases. This CDR3 spans 14 amino acids. V was trimmed by 7 bases and J by 3 bases, leaving 15 bases between them. The germline V gene has CDR1 PRHDT and CDR2 FYEKMQ (reference sequence). The CDR3 loop reads CASTEGRGHYGYTF. The CDR3 coding sequence is TGTGCCAGCACCGAAGGGAGGGGCCACTATGGCTACACCTTC.

The chain employs TRBV18 and TRBJ2-2, with no clear D. Germline CDR1 KGHSH, CDR2 LQKENI. The length of the CDR3 is 16 residues. Trimming took off 3 bases at V and 2 bases at J, with 13 bases between the two ends. The CDR3 DNA reads TGTGCCAGCTCACCTACCTCAGGACCTAACACCGGGGAGCTGTTTTTT. It is translated as CASSPTSGPNTGELFF. The entire variable domain, with the rest obtained from reference TRBV18 and TRBJ2-2, is as follows: NAGVMQNPRHLVRRRGQEARLRCSPMKGHSHVYWYRQLPEEGLKFMVYLQKENIIDESGMPKERFSAEFPKEGPSILRIQQVVRGDSAAYFCASSPTSGPNTGELFFGEGSRLTVL.

The V and J genes are TRBV25-1 and TRBJ2-5; D unclear. V lost 1 base, J lost 4 bases, and 7 bases lay in between. CDR1 MGHDK and CDR2 SYGVNS come from the germline V gene. This CDR3 has 13 amino acids. In DNA form, the CDR3 reads TGTGCCAGCAGTGAATTCGTGGGAGAGACCCAGTACTTC. Amino acid sequence: CASSEFVGETQYF. The full variable domain, in which reference TRBV25-1 and TRBJ2-5 provide the parts outside the CDR3, is EADIYQTPRYLVIGTGKKITLECSQTMGHDKMYWYQQDPGMELHLIHYSYGVNSTEKGDLSSESTVSRIRTEHFPLTLESARPSHTSQYLCASSEFVGETQYFGPGTRLLVL.

This clone was recorded only once. The rearrangement uses TRBV6-4 and TRBJ2-7; maybe TRBD2 (6 bases). The germline V gene encodes CDR1 MRHNA and CDR2 SNTAGT. Trimming cost V 8 bases and J 0 bases, with 17 bases left between them. CDR3 length: 15 amino acids. Written as DNA, the CDR3 is TGTGCCAGCTTAGGAGGCGGGACTTGCTCCTACGAGCAGTACTTC. As protein: CASLGGGTCSYEQYF.

The chain uses TRBV6-1 and TRBJ2-1; a possible D gene is TRBD2 (6 bases). The germline V and J ends were trimmed by 1 base and 3 bases, with 13 bases remaining between them. The CDR3 covers 16 residues. Germline V gene data show CDR1 as MNHNS and CDR2 as SASEGT. CDR3 DNA: TGTGCCAGCAGTGAAGTTCAAGGAGGGCTCTACAATGAGCAGTTCTTC. Protein: CASSEVQGGLYNEQFF.

The gene calls are TRBV29-1 and TRBJ2-7, with 9 bases identical to TRBD1. Looked up from germline, CDR1 is SQVTM and CDR2 is ANQGSEA. There are 14 residues in the CDR3. The V gene end was trimmed by 5 bases and the J gene end by 1 base; junction bases not matched to a gene: 6. The DNA for the CDR3 is TGCAGCGTTCCAGCACAGGGGGCATCCTACGAGCAGTACTTC. It codes for CSVPAQGASYEQYF.

CDR3: CASSEYTAGSYEQYF. As DNA, the CDR3 is TGTGCCAGCAGTGAATATACAGCAGGGAGCTACGAGCAGTACTTC. J is TRBJ2-7 and V is TRBV25-1; D tentatively reads TRBD1 or TRBD2 (5 bases each). This CDR3 has 15 amino acids. Germline V gene data show CDR1 as MGHDK and CDR2 as SYGVNS. Trimming cost V 0 bases and J 3 bases, with 12 bases left between them.

This sequence joins TRBV7-9 and TRBJ1-4, with 9 positions matching TRBD1. Losses at the gene ends were 5 bases for V and 6 bases for J; bases not matched to a gene: 4. From germline, CDR1 is SEHNR and CDR2 FQNEAQ (reference sequence). The CDR3 spans 14 residues. The CDR3 region is CASSPRQGDEKLFF. The CDR3 DNA reads TGTGCCAGCAGCCCCCGACAGGGGGATGAAAAACTGTTTTTT. Full variable domain (missing parts from reference TRBV7-9 and TRBJ1-4): DTGVSQNPRHKITKRGQNVTFRCDPISEHNRLYWYRQTLGQGPEFLTYFQNEAQLEKSRLLSDRFSAERPKGSFSTLEIQRTEQGDSAMYLCASSPRQGDEKLFFGSGTQLSVL.

The rearrangement uses TRBV27 and TRBJ1-5; no reliable D call. CDR1 is MNHEY and CDR2 is SMNVEV in the germline V gene (reference sequence). Trimming cost V 3 bases and J 7 bases, with 7 bases left between them. CDR3 length: 12 residues. The chain's CDR3 is CASSFTGQPQHF. The CDR3 DNA reads TGTGCCAGCAGTTTCACCGGCCAGCCCCAGCATTTT.

This clone is a singleton in its sample. This chain links TRBV7-9 with TRBJ2-1, with D hard to call. The CDR3 is made up of 14 amino acids. Trimming shortened V by 10 bases and J by 0 bases, and 13 bases separated the two germline ends. The germline V gene encodes CDR1 SEHNR and CDR2 FQNEAQ (reference sequence). The CDR3 region is CATETGPSYNEQFF. The CDR3 nucleotides read TGTGCCACCGAAACCGGCCCCTCCTACAATGAGCAGTTCTTC.

The gene calls are TRBV6-4 and TRBJ2-3; D remains unclear. CDR3 size: 13 residues. The V and J ends lost 2 bases and 4 bases respectively, with 7 bases between them. Germline V CDR1 and CDR2: MRHNA, SNTAGT. The CDR3 DNA reads TGTGCCAGCAGTGACAGGGCCGCAGATACGCAGTATTTT. Translating it yields CASSDRAADTQYF.

This clone came up once. V and J are TRBV28 and TRBJ1-2; D is uncertain. The CDR3 contains 11 residues. Per the germline V gene, CDR1 is MDHEN and CDR2 is SYDVKM. V lost 3 bases and J 9 bases, leaving 8 bases between the germline ends. The CDR3, as DNA: TGTGCCAGCAGTTTGGGCGGGAGCTACACCTTC. It translates to CASSLGGSYTF.

This clone has only one observation. This rearrangement joins TRBV9 to TRBJ2-3; 7 bases are a match to TRBD2. Germline CDR1 and CDR2: SGDLS and YYNGEE. This CDR3 region has 16 residues. V trimming: 0 bases; J trimming: 2 bases; junction bases outside the gene matches: 6. CDR3 bases: TGTGCCAGCAGCGTAGCCTGGGGGGGGACCACAGATACGCAGTATTTT. Its translation: CASSVAWGGTTDTQYF.

In DNA, the CDR3 is TGCAGCGTTGAAGTCGAACAGATGAACACTGAAGCTTTCTTT. Protein: CSVEVEQMNTEAFF. V usage is TRBV29-1 and J usage is TRBJ1-1; D not certain. Trimming shortened V by 1 base and J by 0 bases, and 9 bases separated the two germline ends. Germline V gives CDR1 SQVTM, CDR2 ANQGSEA. CDR3 length: 14 amino acids.

The chain uses TRBV6-6 and TRBJ1-2, with a possible D match to TRBD1 (5 bases). The germline gives CDR1 MNHNY, CDR2 SVGAGI (reference sequence). This CDR3 contains 14 residues. Trimming stripped 6 bases from V and 0 bases from J, with 11 bases between. The chain's CDR3 is CASSWGLTNYGYTF. In DNA, the CDR3 is TGTGCCAGCAGCTGGGGACTGACTAACTATGGCTACACCTTC.